These 3 T cell receptor beta chains were all obtained from the same sample, sequenced in a study of response to subunit inactivated influenza vaccine. TCRdb recomputed calls from the RT-PCR reads with MiXCR, one row per CDR3 protein. The repertoire includes around 500,000 distinct CDR3 sequences, around 9.9% of them detected once, and more than 10% sits in the top ten. Here the sequenced sample was PBMCs from blood, taken 40 to 50 days after vaccination. Receptor source: a man over 45 who received an inactivated influenza vaccine.

As regards this clonotype: At one boundary the junction diverges from the germline segment, which might be a read error. This sequence joins TRBV9 and TRBJ1-1, with D perhaps matching TRBD1 (5 bases). CDR3 length: 13 amino acids. Germline V gene sequence: CDR1 SGDLS, CDR2 YYNGEE. CDR3 in DNA: TGTGCCAACAGCGAAGGACAGAACACTGAAGCTTTCTTT. Translated, it gives CANSEGQNTEAFF.

This rearrangement joins TRBV5-1 to TRBJ2-5; 8 bases fit TRBD1. The junction had 4 bases not matched to a gene; V was cut back by 1 base and J by 5 bases. This CDR3 comprises 14 residues. Germline V CDR1 and CDR2: SGHRS, YFSETQ. Here the CDR3 reads CASSLRTGPETQYF. CDR3 in DNA: TGCGCCAGCAGCTTGAGGACAGGGCCGGAGACCCAGTACTTC.

This chain joins TRBV5-1 and TRBJ2-5; D may be TRBD2 (6 bases). From germline, CDR1 is SGHRS and CDR2 YFSETQ. The V end was cut by 6 bases, the J end by 5 bases, with 14 bases between. The CDR3 loop spans 13 amino acids. The chain's CDR3 is CASTPGRLETQYF. Here the CDR3 DNA reads TGCGCCAGCACCCCAGGGAGGTTGGAGACCCAGTACTTC.